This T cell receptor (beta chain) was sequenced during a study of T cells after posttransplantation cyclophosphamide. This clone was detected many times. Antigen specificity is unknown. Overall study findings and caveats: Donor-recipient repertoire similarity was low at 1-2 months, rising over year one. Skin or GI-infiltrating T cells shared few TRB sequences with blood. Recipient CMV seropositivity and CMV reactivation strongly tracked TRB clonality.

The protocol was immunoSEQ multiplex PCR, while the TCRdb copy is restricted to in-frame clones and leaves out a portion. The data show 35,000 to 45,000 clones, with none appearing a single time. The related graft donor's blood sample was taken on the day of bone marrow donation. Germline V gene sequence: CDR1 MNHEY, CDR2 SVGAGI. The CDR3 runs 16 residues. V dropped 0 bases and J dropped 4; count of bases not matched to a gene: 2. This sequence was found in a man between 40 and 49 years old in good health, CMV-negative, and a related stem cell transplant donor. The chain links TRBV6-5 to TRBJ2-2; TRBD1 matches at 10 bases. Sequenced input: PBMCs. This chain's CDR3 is CASSYSGTGVTGELFF. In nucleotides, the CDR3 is TGTGCCAGCAGTTACTCGGGGACAGGGGTCACCGGGGAGCTGTTTTTT.